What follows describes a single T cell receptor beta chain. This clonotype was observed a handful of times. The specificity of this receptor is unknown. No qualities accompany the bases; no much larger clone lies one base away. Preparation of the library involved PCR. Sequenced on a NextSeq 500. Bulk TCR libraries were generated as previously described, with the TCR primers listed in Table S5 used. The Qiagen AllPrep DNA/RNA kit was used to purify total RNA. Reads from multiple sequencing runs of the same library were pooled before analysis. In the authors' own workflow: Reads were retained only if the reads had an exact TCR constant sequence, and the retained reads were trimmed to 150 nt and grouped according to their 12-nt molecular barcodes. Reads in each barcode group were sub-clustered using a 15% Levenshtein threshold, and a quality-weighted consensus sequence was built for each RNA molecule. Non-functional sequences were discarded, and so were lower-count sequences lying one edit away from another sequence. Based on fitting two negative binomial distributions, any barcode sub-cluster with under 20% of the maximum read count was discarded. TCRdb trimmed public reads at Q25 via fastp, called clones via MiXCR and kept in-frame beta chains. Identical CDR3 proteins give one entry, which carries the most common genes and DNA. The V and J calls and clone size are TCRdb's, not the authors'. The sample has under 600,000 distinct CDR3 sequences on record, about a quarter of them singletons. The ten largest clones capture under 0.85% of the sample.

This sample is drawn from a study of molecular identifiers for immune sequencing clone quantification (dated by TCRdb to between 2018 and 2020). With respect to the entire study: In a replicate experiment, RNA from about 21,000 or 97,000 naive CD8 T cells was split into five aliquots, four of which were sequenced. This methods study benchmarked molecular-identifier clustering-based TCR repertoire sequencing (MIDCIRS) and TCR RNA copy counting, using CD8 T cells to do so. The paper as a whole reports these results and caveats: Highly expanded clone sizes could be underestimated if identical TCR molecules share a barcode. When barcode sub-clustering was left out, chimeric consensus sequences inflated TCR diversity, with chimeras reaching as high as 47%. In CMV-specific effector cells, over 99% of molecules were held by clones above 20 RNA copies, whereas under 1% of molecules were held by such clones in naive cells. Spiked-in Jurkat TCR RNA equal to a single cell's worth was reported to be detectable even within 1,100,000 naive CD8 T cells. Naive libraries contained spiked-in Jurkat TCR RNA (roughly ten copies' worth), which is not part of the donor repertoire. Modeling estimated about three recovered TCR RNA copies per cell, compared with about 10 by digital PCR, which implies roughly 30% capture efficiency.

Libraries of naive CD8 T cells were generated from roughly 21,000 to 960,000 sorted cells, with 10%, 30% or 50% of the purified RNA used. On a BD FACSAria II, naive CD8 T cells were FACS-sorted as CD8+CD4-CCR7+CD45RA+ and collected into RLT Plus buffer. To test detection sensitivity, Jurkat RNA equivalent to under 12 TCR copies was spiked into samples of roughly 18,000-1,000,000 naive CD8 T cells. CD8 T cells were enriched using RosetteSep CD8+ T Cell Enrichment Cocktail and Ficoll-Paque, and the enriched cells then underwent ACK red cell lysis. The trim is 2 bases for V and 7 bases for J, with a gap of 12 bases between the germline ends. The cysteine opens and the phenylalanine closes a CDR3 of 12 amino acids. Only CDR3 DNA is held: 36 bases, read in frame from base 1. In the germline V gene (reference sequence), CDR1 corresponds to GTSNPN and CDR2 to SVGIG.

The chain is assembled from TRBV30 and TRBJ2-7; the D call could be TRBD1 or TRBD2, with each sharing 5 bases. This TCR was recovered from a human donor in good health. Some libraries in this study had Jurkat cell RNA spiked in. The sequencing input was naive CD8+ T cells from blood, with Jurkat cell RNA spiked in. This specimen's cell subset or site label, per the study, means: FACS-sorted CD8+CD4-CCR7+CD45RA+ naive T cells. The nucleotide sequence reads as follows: TGTGCCTGGAGTACCCTGTGGGGGGAGCAGTACTTC. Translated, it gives CAWSTLWGEQYF.